The source of this T cell receptor (beta chain) is a study of blood T cell repertoires in COVID-19. The CDR3 runs 15 residues. The trim removed 1 base at V and 6 bases at J, leaving 8 bases unmatched. Germline V gene data show CDR1 as SGHRS and CDR2 as YFSETQ. Assay used: immunoSEQ multiplex PCR; TCRdb lists only in-frame clones, some missing. The sample has around 110,000 clones, about 91% seen once. Sequenced: peripheral blood. V gene TRBV5-1 combines with J gene TRBJ2-3; 7 bases fit TRBD1. This TCR was sampled from a man aged 50 to 59 with active or convalescent COVID-19. CDR3 coding DNA: TGCGCCAGCAGCTTGTCGGACAGGCTTTTCGATACGCAGTATTTT. It is translated as CASSLSDRLFDTQYF.